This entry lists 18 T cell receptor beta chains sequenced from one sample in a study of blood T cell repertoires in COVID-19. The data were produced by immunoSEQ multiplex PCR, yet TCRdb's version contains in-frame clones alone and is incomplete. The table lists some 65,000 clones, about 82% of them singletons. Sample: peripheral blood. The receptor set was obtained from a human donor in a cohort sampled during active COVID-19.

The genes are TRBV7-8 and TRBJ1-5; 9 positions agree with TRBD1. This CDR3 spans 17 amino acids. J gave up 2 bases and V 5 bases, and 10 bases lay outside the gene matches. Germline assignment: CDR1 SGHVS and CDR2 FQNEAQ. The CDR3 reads CASSPGGQGLRNQPQHF. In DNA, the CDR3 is TGTGCCAGCAGCCCGGGGGGACAGGGACTTCGCAATCAGCCCCAGCATTTT.

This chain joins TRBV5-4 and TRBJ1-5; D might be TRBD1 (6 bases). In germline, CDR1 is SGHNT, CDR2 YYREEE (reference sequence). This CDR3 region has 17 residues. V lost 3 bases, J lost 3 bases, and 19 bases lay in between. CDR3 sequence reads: CASSSPRQVTSNQPQHF. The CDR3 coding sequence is TGTGCCAGCAGCTCACCTCGACAGGTAACCTCCAATCAGCCCCAGCATTTT.

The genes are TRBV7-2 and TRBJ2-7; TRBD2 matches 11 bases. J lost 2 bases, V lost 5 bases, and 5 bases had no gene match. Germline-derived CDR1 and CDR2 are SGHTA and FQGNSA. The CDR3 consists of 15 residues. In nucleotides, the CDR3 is TGTGCCAGCAGCCGTGGGACTAGCGGAACCTACGAGCAGTACTTC. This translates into CASSRGTSGTYEQYF.

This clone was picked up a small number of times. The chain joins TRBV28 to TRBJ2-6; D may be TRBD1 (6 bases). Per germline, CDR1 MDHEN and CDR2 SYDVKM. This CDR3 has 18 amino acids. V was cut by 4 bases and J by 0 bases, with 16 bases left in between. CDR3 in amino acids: CASSSQGFQGSGANVLTF. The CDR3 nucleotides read TGTGCCAGCAGTTCCCAGGGGTTTCAAGGCTCTGGGGCCAACGTCCTGACTTTC. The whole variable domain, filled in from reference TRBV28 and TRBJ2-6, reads DVKVTQSSRYLVKRTGEKVFLECVQDMDHENMFWYRQDPGLGLRLIYFSYDVKMKEKGDIPEGYSVSREKKERFSLILESASTNQTSMYLCASSSQGFQGSGANVLTFGAGSRLTVL.

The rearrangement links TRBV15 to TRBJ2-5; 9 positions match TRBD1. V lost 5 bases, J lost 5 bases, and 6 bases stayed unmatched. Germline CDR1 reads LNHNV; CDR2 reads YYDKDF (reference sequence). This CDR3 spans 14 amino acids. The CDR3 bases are TGTGCCACCAGCGCCCGGGACAGGGTTGAGACCCAGTACTTC. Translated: CATSARDRVETQYF.

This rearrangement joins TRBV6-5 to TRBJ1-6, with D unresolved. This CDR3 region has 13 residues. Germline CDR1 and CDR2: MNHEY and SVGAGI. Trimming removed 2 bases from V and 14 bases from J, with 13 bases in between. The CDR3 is CASSYRGSVTLHF. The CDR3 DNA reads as TGTGCCAGCAGTTACAGAGGGTCCGTTACCCTCCACTTT.

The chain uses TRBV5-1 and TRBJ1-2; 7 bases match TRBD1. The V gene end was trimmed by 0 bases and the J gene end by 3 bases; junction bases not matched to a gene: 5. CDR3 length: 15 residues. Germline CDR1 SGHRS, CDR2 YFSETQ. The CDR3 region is CASSLGTGGDYGYTF. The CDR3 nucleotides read TGCGCCAGCAGCTTGGGGACAGGAGGGGACTATGGCTACACCTTC.

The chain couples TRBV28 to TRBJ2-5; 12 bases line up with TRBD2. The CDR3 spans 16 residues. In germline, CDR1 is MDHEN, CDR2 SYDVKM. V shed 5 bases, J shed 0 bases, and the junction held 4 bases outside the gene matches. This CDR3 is CASSTRTSGNQETQYF. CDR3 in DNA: TGTGCCAGCAGTACCCGGACTAGCGGGAACCAAGAGACCCAGTACTTC.

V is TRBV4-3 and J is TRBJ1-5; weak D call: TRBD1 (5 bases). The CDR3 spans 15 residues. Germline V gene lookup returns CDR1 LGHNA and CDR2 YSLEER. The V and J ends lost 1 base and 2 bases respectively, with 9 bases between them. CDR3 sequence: CASSQAPGGNQPQHF. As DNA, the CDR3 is TGCGCCAGCAGCCAAGCGCCGGGGGGCAATCAGCCCCAGCATTTT.

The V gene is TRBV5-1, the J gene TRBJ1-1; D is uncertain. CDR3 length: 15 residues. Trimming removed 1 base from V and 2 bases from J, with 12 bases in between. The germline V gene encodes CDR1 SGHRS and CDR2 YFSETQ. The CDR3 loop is CASSLNTGLNTEAFF. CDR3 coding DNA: TGCGCCAGCAGCTTGAATACTGGGCTCAACACTGAAGCTTTCTTT.

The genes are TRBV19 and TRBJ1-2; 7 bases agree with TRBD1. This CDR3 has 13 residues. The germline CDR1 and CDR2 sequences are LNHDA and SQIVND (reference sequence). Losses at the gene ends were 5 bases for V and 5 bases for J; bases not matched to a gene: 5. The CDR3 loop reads CASSRDRSYGYTF. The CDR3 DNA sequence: TGTGCCAGTAGTCGGGACAGATCATATGGCTACACCTTC.

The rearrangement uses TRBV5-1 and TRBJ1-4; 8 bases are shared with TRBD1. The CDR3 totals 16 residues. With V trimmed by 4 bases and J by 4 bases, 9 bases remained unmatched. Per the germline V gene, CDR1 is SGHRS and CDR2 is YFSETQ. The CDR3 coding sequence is TGCGCCAGCAGCCCAGGGGGCGCGTGGGGTAATGAAAAACTGTTTTTT. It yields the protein CASSPGGAWGNEKLFF.

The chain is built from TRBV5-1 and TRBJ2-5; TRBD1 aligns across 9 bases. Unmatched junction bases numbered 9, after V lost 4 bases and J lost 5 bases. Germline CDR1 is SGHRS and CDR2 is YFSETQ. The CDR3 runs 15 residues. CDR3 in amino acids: CASSGDRGDWETQYF. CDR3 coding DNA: TGCGCCAGCAGCGGTGACAGGGGGGATTGGGAGACCCAGTACTTC.

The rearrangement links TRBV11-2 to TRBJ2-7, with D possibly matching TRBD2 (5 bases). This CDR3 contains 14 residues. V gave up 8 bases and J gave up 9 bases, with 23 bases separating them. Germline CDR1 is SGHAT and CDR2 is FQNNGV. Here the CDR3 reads CASSREPYERRQYF. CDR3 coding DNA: TGTGCCAGCTCACGGGAACCCTACGAGCGTCGGCAGTACTTC.

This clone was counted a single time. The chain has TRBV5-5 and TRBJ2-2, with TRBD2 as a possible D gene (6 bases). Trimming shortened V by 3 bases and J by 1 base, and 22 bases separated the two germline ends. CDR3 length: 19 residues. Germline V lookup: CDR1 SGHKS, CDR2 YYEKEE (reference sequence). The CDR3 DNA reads TGTGCCAGCAGCTCTGAGTTAGTGCTTTGGAGGGAGAACACCGGGGAGCTGTTTTTT. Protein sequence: CASSSELVLWRENTGELFF.

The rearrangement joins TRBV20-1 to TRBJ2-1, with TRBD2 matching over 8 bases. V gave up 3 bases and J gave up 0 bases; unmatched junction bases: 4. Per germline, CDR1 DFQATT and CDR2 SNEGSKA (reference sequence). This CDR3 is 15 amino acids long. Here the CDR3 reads CSASRGRRSYNEQFF. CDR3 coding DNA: TGCAGTGCTAGTCGCGGGAGGCGCTCCTACAATGAGCAGTTCTTC.

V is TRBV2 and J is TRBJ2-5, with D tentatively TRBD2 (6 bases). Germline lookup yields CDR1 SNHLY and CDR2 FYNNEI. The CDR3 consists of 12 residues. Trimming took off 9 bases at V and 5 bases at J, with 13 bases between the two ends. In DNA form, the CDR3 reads TGTGCCAGTGTTCGGAGGGCGGAGACCCAGTACTTC. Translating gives CASVRRAETQYF.

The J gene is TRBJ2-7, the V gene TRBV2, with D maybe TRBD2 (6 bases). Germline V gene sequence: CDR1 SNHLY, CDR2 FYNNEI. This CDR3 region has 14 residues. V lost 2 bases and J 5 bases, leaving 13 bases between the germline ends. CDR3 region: CASSERPAGNEQYF. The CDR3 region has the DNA TGTGCCAGCAGTGAAAGGCCGGCGGGAAACGAGCAGTACTTC. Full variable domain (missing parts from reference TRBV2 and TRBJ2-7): EPEVTQTPSHQVTQMGQEVILRCVPISNHLYFYWYRQILGQKVEFLVSFYNNEISEKSEIFDDQFSVERPDGSNFTLKIRSTKLEDSAMYFCASSERPAGNEQYFGPGTRLTVT.